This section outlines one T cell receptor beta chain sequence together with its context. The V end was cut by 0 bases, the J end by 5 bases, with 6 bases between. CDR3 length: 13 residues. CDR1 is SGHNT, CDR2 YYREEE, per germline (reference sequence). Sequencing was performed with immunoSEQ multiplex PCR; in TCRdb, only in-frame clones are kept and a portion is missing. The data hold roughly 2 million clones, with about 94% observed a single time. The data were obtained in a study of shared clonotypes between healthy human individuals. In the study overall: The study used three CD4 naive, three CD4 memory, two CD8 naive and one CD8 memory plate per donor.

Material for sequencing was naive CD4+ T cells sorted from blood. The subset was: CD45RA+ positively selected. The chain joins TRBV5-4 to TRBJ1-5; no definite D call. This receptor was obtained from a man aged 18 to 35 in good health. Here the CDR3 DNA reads TGTGCCAGCAGCTTGGCGGGAGATCAGCCCCAGCATTTT. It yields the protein CASSLAGDQPQHF. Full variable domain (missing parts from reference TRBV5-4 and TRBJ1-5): ETGVTQSPTHLIKTRGQQVTLRCSSQSGHNTVSWYQQALGQGPQFIFQYYREEENGRGNFPPRFSGLQFPNYSSELNVNALELDDSALYLCASSLAGDQPQHFGDGTRLSIL.